Shown below are 6 T cell receptor beta chains from a single sample sequenced in a study of T cells in Graves' hyperthyroidism and ophthalmopathy. Amplified TCR beta CDR3 regions came from RNA transcripts. Researchers ran a first-round RT-PCR on the TCR CDR3 using the HTBI primer set. One entry per CDR3 protein results from TCRdb running MiXCR on the multiplex PCR reads. The table has about 350,000 distinct CDR3 sequences, approximately 13% seen once. The sequenced material came from blood. The origin of the receptors is a woman under 40 with Graves' hyperthyroidism.

The V and J genes are TRBV20-1 and TRBJ1-2; tentatively, D is TRBD1 (5 bases). Germline lookup yields CDR1 DFQATT and CDR2 SNEGSKA (reference sequence). Trimming removed 6 bases at V and 5 bases at J, with 13 bases between. The CDR3 loop spans 12 amino acids. In nucleotides, the CDR3 is TGCAGTGCCGAAACAGGACCGTATGGCTACACCTTC. This gives the protein CSAETGPYGYTF.

This clonotype showed up many times. The chain carries TRBV6-1 and TRBJ2-7; tentatively, D is TRBD2 (5 bases). The CDR3 is 17 amino acids. Germline CDR1 MNHNS, CDR2 SASEGT. V lost 7 bases and J lost 0, with 22 bases in between. Here the CDR3 reads CASKRLSGYTSSYEQYF. The CDR3 DNA sequence: TGTGCCAGCAAGAGGTTATCTGGATACACTAGCTCCTACGAGCAGTACTTC.

This clonotype was found once. V usage is TRBV20-1 and J usage is TRBJ2-1, with a possible D match to TRBD2 (7 bases). V lost 7 bases to trimming and J lost 0 bases, with 16 bases between them. CDR1 and CDR2 from the germline V gene are DFQATT and SNEGSKA (reference sequence). The CDR3 runs to 15 residues. CDR3 protein: CSEGGRASSYNEQFF. The CDR3 coding sequence is TGCAGTGAGGGGGGGCGGGCCAGCTCCTACAATGAGCAGTTCTTC.

This clonotype was seen many times. This chain connects TRBV2 to TRBJ2-5; D remains ambiguous. V was pared by 8 bases and J by 1 base, with 11 bases between. Per the germline V gene, CDR1 is SNHLY and CDR2 is FYNNEI. This CDR3 has 13 residues. The CDR3 loop is CASDRRSQETQYF. The CDR3 DNA reads TGTGCCAGCGACCGCAGATCCCAAGAGACCCAGTACTTC. Filled out from reference TRBV2 and TRBJ2-5, the complete variable domain reads EPEVTQTPSHQVTQMGQEVILRCVPISNHLYFYWYRQILGQKVEFLVSFYNNEISEKSEIFDDQFSVERPDGSNFTLKIRSTKLEDSAMYFCASDRRSQETQYFGPGTRLLVL.

The gene calls are TRBV5-1 and TRBJ1-4; D ambiguous. Trimming removed 0 bases from V and 4 bases from J, with 13 bases in between. Per germline, CDR1 SGHRS and CDR2 YFSETQ. This CDR3 contains 16 residues. CDR3 nucleotides: TGCGCCAGCAGCTTGGCCGGGAGAAGCAGTAATGAAAAACTGTTTTTT. Residues: CASSLAGRSSNEKLFF.

This clonotype was seen a few times. The CDR3 spells CSGGDRGRVGYTF. As DNA, the CDR3 is TGCAGCGGGGGGGACAGGGGGCGCGTCGGCTACACCTTC. V is TRBV29-1 and J is TRBJ1-2; 12 bases fit TRBD1. Germline V gene sequence: CDR1 SQVTM, CDR2 ANQGSEA. V dropped 7 bases and J dropped 8; count of bases not matched to a gene: 8. This CDR3 spans 13 amino acids.